This is a list of T cell receptor beta chains from one sample in a study of identifying expanded T cells in peripheral blood. Sequenced by immunoSEQ multiplex PCR; TCRdb stores in-frame clones only, minus some. This table has under 100,000 clones, more than 75% appearing once. The material sequenced was blood. These TCRs come from a person aged 18-70 years in good health. Each CDR3 is given with its conserved first and last residue. The order of the fields is V gene, CDR3 length, D gene, J gene, clone size, CDR3 protein, CDR3 DNA. The D gene is left open where the match is weak. The size field is filled for only some rows; it gives once, few, many or a size class.

V gene: TRBV28
CDR3 length: 12
D gene: .
J gene: TRBJ1-6
clone size: .
CDR3 protein: CATLTTASPLHF
CDR3 DNA: TGTGCCACCTTAACGACAGCTTCACCCCTCCACTTT

V gene: TRBV27
CDR3 length: 16
D gene: TRBD1
J gene: TRBJ2-5
clone size: .
CDR3 protein: CASSLAGTGLQETQYF
CDR3 DNA: TGTGCCAGCAGTTTGGCCGGGACAGGCTTACAAGAGACCCAGTACTTC

V gene: TRBV30
CDR3 length: 14
D gene: .
J gene: TRBJ2-1
clone size: .
CDR3 protein: CAWSVLAAYNEQFF
CDR3 DNA: TGTGCCTGGAGTGTCTTAGCGGCATACAATGAGCAGTTCTTC

V gene: TRBV18
CDR3 length: 16
D gene: .
J gene: TRBJ2-3
clone size: .
CDR3 protein: CASQAVVGESTDTQYF
CDR3 DNA: TGTGCCAGCCAAGCGGTAGTAGGGGAGAGCACAGATACGCAGTATTTT

V gene: TRBV5-1
CDR3 length: 12
D gene: .
J gene: TRBJ2-5
clone size: .
CDR3 protein: CASSPPGVTQYF
CDR3 DNA: TGCGCCAGCAGCCCCCCGGGGGTGACCCAGTACTTC

V gene: TRBV5-6
CDR3 length: 16
D gene: .
J gene: TRBJ2-2
clone size: .
CDR3 protein: CASSPGIWGVTGELFF
CDR3 DNA: TGTGCCAGCAGCCCCGGGATATGGGGTGTCACCGGGGAGCTGTTTTTT

V gene: TRBV27
CDR3 length: 17
D gene: TRBD1
J gene: TRBJ2-5
clone size: .
CDR3 protein: CASSHDYRGRGGETQYF
CDR3 DNA: TGTGCCAGCAGTCATGATTACAGGGGGCGCGGCGGTGAGACCCAGTACTTC

V gene: TRBV7-3
CDR3 length: 16
D gene: .
J gene: TRBJ2-5
clone size: .
CDR3 protein: CASSLERGVGQETQYF
CDR3 DNA: TGTGCCAGCAGCTTAGAAAGGGGAGTGGGCCAAGAGACCCAGTACTTC

V gene: TRBV7-2
CDR3 length: 15
D gene: TRBD1
J gene: TRBJ1-2
clone size: .
CDR3 protein: CASSPGTGVSGGYTF
CDR3 DNA: TGTGCCAGCAGTCCCGGGACAGGGGTCTCCGGCGGCTACACCTTC

V gene: TRBV27
CDR3 length: 16
D gene: .
J gene: TRBJ1-6
clone size: .
CDR3 protein: CASMDHTGTANSPLHF
CDR3 DNA: TGTGCCAGCATGGACCACACCGGGACGGCCAATTCACCCCTCCACTTT

V gene: TRBV6-1
CDR3 length: 14
D gene: .
J gene: TRBJ1-3
clone size: once
CDR3 protein: CASRGGNSGNTIYF
CDR3 DNA: TGTGCCAGCAGGGGCGGGAACTCTGGAAACACCATATATTTT

V gene: TRBV19
CDR3 length: 16
D gene: TRBD2
J gene: TRBJ2-5
clone size: few
CDR3 protein: CASSIASLGREETQYF
CDR3 DNA: TGTGCCAGTAGTATAGCCAGTTTAGGGAGGGAAGAGACCCAGTACTTC

V gene: TRBV9
CDR3 length: 17
D gene: .
J gene: TRBJ1-3
clone size: .
CDR3 protein: CASSVATGRMSGNTIYF
CDR3 DNA: TGTGCCAGCAGCGTAGCTACTGGGCGTATGTCTGGAAACACCATATATTTT

V gene: TRBV6-7
CDR3 length: 15
D gene: TRBD1
J gene: TRBJ1-2
clone size: .
CDR3 protein: CASSLRGTGQLYYTF
CDR3 DNA: TGTGCCAGCAGCCTCAGAGGGACAGGGCAACTATACTACACCTTC

V gene: TRBV30
CDR3 length: 15
D gene: .
J gene: TRBJ1-2
clone size: .
CDR3 protein: CAWSWSGKTRYGYTF
CDR3 DNA: TGTGCCTGGAGTTGGTCAGGGAAGACGAGGTATGGCTACACCTTC

V gene: TRBV7-8
CDR3 length: 12
D gene: .
J gene: TRBJ1-2
clone size: .
CDR3 protein: CASTSGFYGYTF
CDR3 DNA: TGTGCCAGCACCTCAGGATTCTATGGCTACACCTTC

V gene: TRBV7-8
CDR3 length: 13
D gene: TRBD1
J gene: TRBJ1-2
clone size: .
CDR3 protein: CASSDRGARGYTF
CDR3 DNA: TGTGCCAGCAGCGACAGGGGGGCGCGGGGCTACACCTTC

V gene: TRBV6-1
CDR3 length: 14
D gene: .
J gene: TRBJ1-1
clone size: .
CDR3 protein: CAIARDNLNTEAFF
CDR3 DNA: TGTGCCATAGCCCGGGACAACCTGAACACTGAAGCTTTCTTT

V gene: TRBV9
CDR3 length: 14
D gene: .
J gene: TRBJ1-2
clone size: .
CDR3 protein: CASSVVPGDYGYTF
CDR3 DNA: TGTGCCAGCAGCGTAGTGCCTGGGGACTATGGCTACACCTTC

V gene: TRBV7-8
CDR3 length: 15
D gene: .
J gene: TRBJ2-5
clone size: .
CDR3 protein: CASSPDRTYQETQYF
CDR3 DNA: TGTGCCAGCAGCCCCGACAGGACGTACCAAGAGACCCAGTACTTC

V gene: TRBV2
CDR3 length: 14
D gene: .
J gene: TRBJ2-2
clone size: .
CDR3 protein: CASSLLARSGELFF
CDR3 DNA: TGTGCCAGCAGCCTACTGGCCCGAAGCGGGGAGCTGTTTTTT

V gene: TRBV2
CDR3 length: 14
D gene: .
J gene: TRBJ1-1
clone size: .
CDR3 protein: CASSVMFMNTEAFF
CDR3 DNA: TGTGCCAGCAGTGTTATGTTTATGAACACTGAAGCTTTCTTT

V gene: TRBV5-1
CDR3 length: 13
D gene: .
J gene: TRBJ1-1
clone size: .
CDR3 protein: CASSFETYTEAFF
CDR3 DNA: TGCGCCAGCAGCTTTGAGACCTACACTGAAGCTTTCTTT

V gene: TRBV5-1
CDR3 length: 14
D gene: TRBD1
J gene: TRBJ1-4
clone size: .
CDR3 protein: CATSPGTANEKLFF
CDR3 DNA: TGCGCCACCTCCCCCGGGACAGCTAATGAAAAACTGTTTTTT

V gene: TRBV19
CDR3 length: 13
D gene: .
J gene: TRBJ2-1
clone size: .
CDR3 protein: CASSINPHNEQFF
CDR3 DNA: TGTGCCAGTAGTATAAACCCTCACAATGAGCAGTTCTTC

V gene: TRBV2
CDR3 length: 14
D gene: .
J gene: TRBJ1-4
clone size: .
CDR3 protein: CASSEGSYNEKLFF
CDR3 DNA: TGTGCCAGCAGTGAGGGCAGTTATAATGAAAAACTGTTTTTT

V gene: TRBV5-1
CDR3 length: 14
D gene: .
J gene: TRBJ1-4
clone size: .
CDR3 protein: CASSMRQGGEKLFF
CDR3 DNA: TGCGCCAGCAGCATGAGGCAGGGAGGGGAAAAACTGTTTTTT

V gene: TRBV5-1
CDR3 length: 16
D gene: .
J gene: TRBJ2-3
clone size: .
CDR3 protein: CASSLDYGPPTDTQYF
CDR3 DNA: TGCGCCAGCAGCTTGGATTACGGACCCCCCACAGATACGCAGTATTTT

V gene: TRBV7-2
CDR3 length: 16
D gene: .
J gene: TRBJ1-1
clone size: .
CDR3 protein: CASSPPGPTSNTEAFF
CDR3 DNA: TGTGCCAGCAGCCCACCGGGACCGACTTCCAACACTGAAGCTTTCTTT

V gene: TRBV5-1
CDR3 length: 11
D gene: .
J gene: TRBJ2-5
clone size: .
CDR3 protein: CASMSEETQYF
CDR3 DNA: TGCGCCAGCATGTCTGAAGAGACCCAGTACTTC

V gene: TRBV6-6
CDR3 length: 13
D gene: .
J gene: TRBJ1-6
clone size: .
CDR3 protein: CASSYDPDSPLHF
CDR3 DNA: TGTGCCAGCAGTTATGATCCGGATTCACCCCTCCACTTT

V gene: TRBV27
CDR3 length: 14
D gene: .
J gene: TRBJ2-5
clone size: once
CDR3 protein: CASSLLVELETQYF
CDR3 DNA: TGTGCCAGCAGTTTATTGGTAGAACTAGAGACCCAGTACTTC

V gene: TRBV4-3
CDR3 length: 15
D gene: .
J gene: TRBJ2-3
clone size: once
CDR3 protein: CASRQGHPGTDTQYF
CDR3 DNA: TGCGCCAGCAGACAGGGACACCCAGGCACAGATACGCAGTATTTT

V gene: TRBV19
CDR3 length: 13
D gene: .
J gene: TRBJ1-1
clone size: few
CDR3 protein: CASNLGTNTEAFF
CDR3 DNA: TGTGCCAGTAATTTAGGGACGAACACTGAAGCTTTCTTT

V gene: TRBV9
CDR3 length: 17
D gene: .
J gene: TRBJ2-2
clone size: .
CDR3 protein: CASSVAPDNPNTGELFF
CDR3 DNA: TGTGCCAGCAGCGTAGCTCCGGACAATCCGAACACCGGGGAGCTGTTTTTT

V gene: TRBV18
CDR3 length: 14
D gene: TRBD1
J gene: TRBJ1-5
clone size: .
CDR3 protein: CASSTGIESQPQHF
CDR3 DNA: TGTGCCAGCTCGACAGGGATAGAAAGTCAGCCCCAGCATTTT

V gene: TRBV19
CDR3 length: 18
D gene: .
J gene: TRBJ1-3
clone size: .
CDR3 protein: CASSIGNPSYLSGNTIYF
CDR3 DNA: TGTGCCAGTAGTATAGGAAACCCATCTTATCTCTCTGGAAACACCATATATTTT

V gene: TRBV7-7
CDR3 length: 15
D gene: TRBD1
J gene: TRBJ2-3
clone size: few
CDR3 protein: CASSKGTGITDTQYF
CDR3 DNA: TGTGCCAGCAGCAAAGGGACAGGAATCACAGATACGCAGTATTTT

V gene: TRBV2
CDR3 length: 15
D gene: .
J gene: TRBJ2-2
clone size: .
CDR3 protein: CASSITRVYTGELFF
CDR3 DNA: TGTGCCAGCAGCATTACCAGGGTATACACCGGGGAGCTGTTTTTT

V gene: TRBV30
CDR3 length: 16
D gene: .
J gene: TRBJ1-6
clone size: few
CDR3 protein: CAWKVSLGGPNSPLHF
CDR3 DNA: TGTGCCTGGAAGGTGTCTTTGGGGGGCCCTAATTCACCCCTCCACTTT

V gene: TRBV6-1
CDR3 length: 14
D gene: .
J gene: TRBJ2-7
clone size: .
CDR3 protein: CASSELRRSYEQYF
CDR3 DNA: TGTGCCAGCAGTGAGCTCCGCCGCTCCTACGAGCAGTACTTC